This record covers a single T cell receptor beta chain. Treatment here: randomized to nivolumab then ipilimumab (arm A) or the reverse (arm B). DNA-damaging chemotherapy had not been given to any patient beforehand. PBMC sorting kept live CD3+CD8+ cells without CD19 or CD56. The sample originates from a study of sequential checkpoint blockade in melanoma. Study background: Patients were randomized 1:1 to nivolumab-then-ipilimumab or ipilimumab-then-nivolumab first-line. After both sequences, patients received maintenance nivolumab.

Generated by immunoSEQ multiplex PCR, the TCRdb table keeps only in-frame clones and is missing some. The repertoire consists of fewer than 25,000 clones, with 80% to 90% occurring once and the leading ten covering over 9.5%. Trimming cost V 5 bases and J 2 bases, with 14 bases left between them. The CDR3 runs to 15 residues. From germline, CDR1 is SGHNT and CDR2 YENEEA. The sample consisted of CD8+ T cells sorted from blood (inferred from file names), taken from a patient given nivolumab and ipilimumab in sequence. The chain uses TRBV11-3 and TRBJ2-3, with a tentative D call TRBD1 (6 bases). This receptor was taken from a human donor with melanoma. In nucleotides, the CDR3 is TGTGCCAGCAGCCTAGGGGACACCTCCACAGATACGCAGTATTTT. This codes for CASSLGDTSTDTQYF.